The clone carrying this T cell receptor (beta chain) was seen a handful of times. This sample was taken from a study of regulatory T cells in long-lasting Graves disease. The sample's time point: newly diagnosed GD, antithyroid drugs for less than 3 months. Researchers made the TCR library from RNA that was extracted from PBMCs. This CDR3 contains 17 residues. CDR1 DFQATT and CDR2 SNEGSKA come from the germline V gene (reference sequence). The V end lost 3 bases, the J end lost 0 bases, and 15 bases lay between the germline ends. With iRepertoire HTBI primers and Arm-PCR of CDR3 regions, TCR beta libraries were built. Using its own MiXCR run on the multiplex PCR reads, TCRdb lists one record per CDR3 protein. The sample holds 400,000 to 500,000 distinct CDR3 sequences, 13% to 15% seen once. The data also belong to a second study, concerning T cells in Graves' hyperthyroidism and ophthalmopathy.

Material: peripheral blood mononuclear cells (PBMCs), obtained at new diagnosis, from a patient treated with antithyroid drugs. The rearrangement uses TRBV20-1 and TRBJ1-6; the D gene is possibly TRBD1 (6 bases). The clonotype comes from a woman between 45 and 60 years old with Graves disease. DNA for the CDR3: TGCAGTGCTAGTGCCAGGGGCTCAAGCTCCTATAATTCACCCCTCCACTTT. It codes for CSASARGSSSYNSPLHF.